The T cell receptor beta chain described here comes from a study of blood T cell repertoires in COVID-19. Study context: Samples of COVID-19 (acute and convalescent) were obtained from the United States, Italy and Spain.

In the authors' methods: Researchers report that nucleated cell counts were estimated from reference gene primer amplification. Profiled with immunoSEQ multiplex PCR; TCRdb holds only in-frame clones, not every one. For V, J and clone size, that table is used; D and trimming come from the DNA. The sample has roughly 41,000 clones; 85% are singletons. The germline CDR1 and CDR2 sequences are KGHSH and LQKENI. The CDR3 has 15 amino acids. Deletions cut 2 bases from V and 4 bases from J, with 14 bases between. The sequence was obtained from a man in his forties or fifties with active COVID-19. The rearrangement joins TRBV18 to TRBJ1-2, with a tentative D call TRBD1 (6 bases). Input material: peripheral blood. CDR3 region: CASSPGPGATYGYTF. CDR3 in DNA: TGTGCCAGCTCACCAGGGCCAGGGGCAACCTATGGCTACACCTTC.